This record concerns one T cell receptor beta chain sequence. Libraries were prepared by immunoSEQ multiplex PCR; TCRdb keeps only in-frame clonotypes and omits some of them. The sample contains over 300,000 clones, nearly 90% of which appear only once. This sample was taken from a study of blood T cell repertoires in COVID-19. V was clipped by 5 bases and J by 1 base, with 8 bases between them. This CDR3 contains 13 residues. The sample comprised PBMCs or T cells enriched from blood (not recorded which). The origin of this receptor is a woman in her twenties or thirties who had recovered from COVID-19. This rearrangement joins TRBV12-3 or TRBV12-4 to TRBJ1-1; D gene ambiguous. This CDR3 reads CASSALRNTEAFF. In DNA form, the CDR3 reads TGTGCCAGCAGTGCCCTGCGGAACACTGAAGCTTTCTTT.